These 8 T cell receptor beta chains originate from one sample sequenced in a study of tumor-infiltrating lymphocytes in primary liver carcinoma. cDNA specific to TCR beta was made from 500 ng of total RNA, with a constant-region primer employed for priming. Each TCR beta library was derived from three nested multiplex PCR rounds that employed slightly modified ARM-PCR. The opening two PCR rounds, approximately 10 cycles each, paired TRBV1-TRBV30 forward primers with a C-beta reverse primer. MiXCR was run by TCRdb on the multiplex PCR reads, yielding one entry per CDR3 protein. The sample holds tens of thousands of distinct CDR3 sequences, approximately 69% seen once. Unsorted bulk tissue of about 18-32 mg yielded co-extracted RNA and DNA. Sequencing used tumor-adjacent normal liver tissue. These receptors all stem from a man aged 40-49 years with primary liver carcinoma and hepatitis B virus infection.

This chain links TRBV5-6 with TRBJ2-5, with TRBD1 matching over 8 bases. V shed 5 bases and J 2 bases; nucleotides not matched to a gene: 5. The CDR3 consists of 14 residues. Germline-derived CDR1 and CDR2 are SGHDT and YYEEEE. Here the CDR3 reads CASRTGQGQETQYF. The CDR3 coding sequence is TGTGCCAGCAGAACAGGACAGGGTCAAGAGACCCAGTACTTC.

As to this clonotype: At one end, the junction sequence differs from germline, possibly due to a read error. V usage is TRBV12-3 or TRBV12-4 and J usage is TRBJ2-7, with 10 bases matching TRBD2. CDR3 size: 15 residues. The CDR3 nucleotides read TGTGCCAGCAGACAGGGGGGGGCTAGCGGGAGCGAGCAATACTTC. Encoded protein: CASRQGGASGSEQYF.

Comment on this clonotype: Without the conserved terminal phenylalanine or tryptophan, this CDR3 likely stems from a read error. This chain links TRBV4-2 with TRBJ2-5, with D unresolved. CDR1 and CDR2 (germline): LGHNA, YNFKEQ. The CDR3 covers 16 residues. V was shortened by 3 bases and J by 2 bases, with 16 bases between the two germline ends. Written as DNA, the CDR3 is TGTGCCAGCAGCCACGTTCACCCCGACGTACAAGAGACCCAGTACTCC. Translation: CASSHVHPDVQETQYS.

A remark on this clonotype: An end of the junction does not agree with germline; a read error may underlie this. The rearrangement joins TRBV10-1 to TRBJ2-2; a possible D gene is TRBD2 (5 bases). The CDR3 has 14 residues. Germline V gene lookup returns CDR1 WNHNN and CDR2 SYGVQD (reference sequence). The CDR3 DNA follows: TGCGCCAGCTCCGACGGCACAGACACCGGGAAGCTGTTTTTT. Protein product: CASSDGTDTGKLFF.

This clonotype was observed at least ten times. The chain employs TRBV25-1 and TRBJ1-3; D unclear. CDR3 length equals 13 residues. V was cut by 8 bases and J by 0 bases, with 8 bases left in between. Germline V gene sequence: CDR1 MGHDK, CDR2 SYGVNS. Here the CDR3 reads CASEAYSGNTIYF. In nucleotides, the CDR3 is TGTGCCAGCGAGGCGTACTCTGGAAACACCATATATTTT.

V and J are TRBV5-4 and TRBJ2-3; the match to TRBD2 covers 12 bases. Per the germline V gene, CDR1 is SGHNT and CDR2 is YYREEE (reference sequence). This CDR3 region has 16 residues. V lost 4 bases and J lost 7; bases outside the gene matches: 10. CDR3 in amino acids: CASSGLAGGRPNTQYF. The CDR3 bases are TGTGCCAGCAGCGGCCTAGCGGGAGGGCGCCCAAATACGCAGTATTTT.

Note on this clonotype: Germline and junction disagree at one end, which may indicate a read error. The V call is TRBV5-6, the J call TRBJ1-1; 7 bases agree with TRBD1. The CDR3 loop spans 16 amino acids. Germline lookup yields CDR1 SGHDT and CDR2 YYEEEE. As DNA, the CDR3 is TGTGCCAGCAGCCTTCCCCGAACAGGGGAGAACACTAAAGCTATCTTT. It yields the protein CASSLPRTGENTKAIF.

To note about this clonotype: One end of the junction does not line up with germline, which may come from a read error. The chain recombines TRBV14 with TRBJ2-1; D possibly corresponds to TRBD2 (6 bases). The CDR3 loop spans 14 amino acids. CDR1 and CDR2 from the germline V gene are SGHDN and FVKESK. The CDR3 nucleotides are TGTGCCAACAGCCAGGCGGGAATGGGAAGTGAGCAGTTCTTC. Its protein is CANSQAGMGSEQFF. Supplemented by reference TRBV14 and TRBJ2-1, the full variable domain reads EAGVTQFPSHSVIEKGQTVTLRCDPISGHDNLYWYRRVMGKEIKFLLHFVKESKQDESGMPNNRFLAERTGGTYSTLKVQPAELEDSGVYFCANSQAGMGSEQFFGPGTRLTVL.